This T cell receptor beta chain was captured by sequencing in a study of shared clonotypes between healthy human individuals. Across the study: Each donor's CD8 memory used one plate, CD8 naive two, each CD4 subset three.

Naivety among CD8 cells was defined by CD45RO negativity and positive CCR7 selection, thereby excluding terminally differentiated effector memory CD45RA+ cells. General study results and limits: Estimated clonotype richness was generally higher in naive than memory subsets. For naive CD4 cells, around 5% of clonotypes were shared across a handful of donors.

On this clone itself: Its antigen is not identified.

Profiling relied on immunoSEQ multiplex PCR, and the TCRdb table lists in-frame clones only, not all of them. The sample includes hundreds of thousands of clones, around 92% of them seen just once. Sequenced: naive CD8+ T cells sorted from blood. This TCR was sampled from a man aged 30 to 45 in good health.

CDR3 sequence reads: CASSPYSGFEKLFF. Here the CDR3 DNA reads TGTGCCAGCAGCCCCTATTCTGGGTTTGAAAAACTGTTTTTT. The J gene is TRBJ1-4, the V gene TRBV7-9; no firm D call. Germline CDR1 is SEHNR and CDR2 is FQNEAQ (reference sequence). V was clipped by 5 bases and J by 7 bases, with 14 bases between them. The CDR3 loop spans 14 amino acids.